A selection of T cell receptor beta chains follows, all from one sample in a study of T cell changes during pregnancy in multiple sclerosis. Assay: immunoSEQ multiplex PCR; the TCRdb copy retains only in-frame clones and omits some. The sample has nearly 110,000 clones, less than 95% seen once. The starting material was peripheral blood, obtained before pregnancy. These receptors all stem from a female donor with multiple sclerosis, enrolled in a pregnancy study. Both conserved end residues are part of each CDR3. Each record gives: V gene, J gene, clone size, D gene, CDR3 protein, CDR3 DNA. D genes are given only for firm matches. Expanded clones get a size class; other rows say once, few or many, or leave the size out.

V: TRBV6-1; J: TRBJ2-1; size: NA; D: TRBD2; CDR3: CASSGTSGGFWGAEQFF; DNA: TGTGCCAGCAGTGGTACTAGCGGGGGCTTTTGGGGGGCTGAGCAGTTCTTC
V: TRBV6-6; J: TRBJ2-7; size: NA; D: TRBD2; CDR3: CASRGSGRLNEQYF; DNA: TGTGCCAGCAGGGGAAGCGGGAGGCTGAACGAGCAGTACTTC
V: TRBV5-6; J: TRBJ2-3; size: NA; D: TRBD2; CDR3: CASSRLRGGLELGYTQYF; DNA: TGTGCCAGCAGCCGCTTGCGGGGGGGCCTGGAGCTCGGGTATACGCAGTATTTT
V: TRBV7-9; J: TRBJ2-5; size: once; D: NA; CDR3: CASSNIQYQETQYF; DNA: TGTGCCAGCAGCAACATTCAGTACCAAGAGACCCAGTACTTC
V: TRBV5-6; J: TRBJ2-5; size: NA; D: TRBD1; CDR3: CASSLTGVSETQYF; DNA: TGTGCCAGCAGCTTAACAGGGGTTTCGGAGACCCAGTACTTC
V: TRBV25-1; J: TRBJ1-6; size: few; D: TRBD1; CDR3: CASSDSGTGNSPLHF; DNA: TGTGCCAGCAGTGATTCCGGGACAGGGAATTCACCCCTCCACTTT
V: TRBV15; J: TRBJ2-7; size: NA; D: NA; CDR3: CATSRGVEGTLYEQYF; DNA: TGTGCCACCAGCAGAGGAGTGGAGGGGACCCTCTACGAGCAGTACTTC
V: TRBV6-6; J: TRBJ1-5; size: NA; D: TRBD1; CDR3: CASRGLGQGSNQPQHF; DNA: TGTGCCAGCAGGGGTTTAGGACAGGGAAGCAATCAGCCCCAGCATTTT
V: TRBV19; J: TRBJ2-5; size: NA; D: TRBD1; CDR3: CASSRTGTVVQETQYF; DNA: TGTGCCAGTAGCCGGACCGGGACAGTAGTTCAAGAGACCCAGTACTTC
V: TRBV6-5; J: TRBJ2-5; size: NA; D: NA; CDR3: CASSYSWADQETQYF; DNA: TGTGCCAGCAGTTACTCTTGGGCAGACCAAGAGACCCAGTACTTC
V: TRBV5-1; J: TRBJ1-4; size: NA; D: TRBD1; CDR3: CASSPGGNEKLFF; DNA: TGCGCCAGCTCACCAGGGGGGAATGAAAAACTGTTTTTT
V: TRBV6-6; J: TRBJ1-4; size: NA; D: NA; CDR3: CASSYSILENEKLFF; DNA: TGTGCCAGCAGTTACTCGATTCTGGAGAACGAAAAACTGTTTTTT
V: TRBV13; J: TRBJ2-2; size: NA; D: NA; CDR3: CASSLASPGELFF; DNA: TGTGCCAGCAGCTTAGCTAGCCCCGGGGAGCTGTTTTTT
V: TRBV9; J: TRBJ2-5; size: NA; D: TRBD2; CDR3: CASSPIAGAQETQYF; DNA: TGTGCCAGCAGCCCCATAGCGGGGGCCCAAGAGACCCAGTACTTC
V: TRBV2; J: TRBJ2-1; size: NA; D: TRBD2; CDR3: CASSPLSGLALNNEQFF; DNA: TGTGCCAGCAGTCCCCTCTCGGGACTAGCGTTGAACAATGAGCAGTTCTTC
V: TRBV10-3; J: TRBJ1-2; size: NA; D: TRBD1; CDR3: CAISGQGMRGYTF; DNA: TGTGCCATCAGTGGACAGGGAATGAGGGGCTACACCTTC
V: TRBV11-2; J: TRBJ1-2; size: NA; D: TRBD1; CDR3: CASSSIRDSEGPNYGYTF; DNA: TGTGCCAGCAGCTCCATCCGGGACAGCGAAGGGCCTAACTATGGCTACACCTTC
V: TRBV9; J: TRBJ2-7; size: NA; D: TRBD1; CDR3: CASSPGQGAVSYEQYF; DNA: TGTGCCAGCAGCCCGGGACAGGGGGCGGTATCCTACGAGCAGTACTTC
V: TRBV29-1; J: TRBJ1-2; size: NA; D: TRBD1; CDR3: CSAGQDYGYTF; DNA: TGCAGCGCCGGACAGGACTATGGCTACACCTTC
V: TRBV7-8; J: TRBJ1-5; size: NA; D: TRBD1; CDR3: CASSTRQGGNQPQHF; DNA: TGTGCCAGCAGCACCCGACAGGGAGGCAATCAGCCCCAGCATTTT
V: TRBV7-2; J: TRBJ2-3; size: NA; D: TRBD2; CDR3: CASSLASGGTDTQYF; DNA: TGTGCCAGCAGCTTAGCTAGCGGGGGCACAGATACGCAGTATTTT
V: TRBV9; J: TRBJ2-7; size: NA; D: TRBD1; CDR3: CASSVDPGQGSYEQYF; DNA: TGTGCCAGCAGCGTAGATCCGGGACAGGGGTCTTACGAGCAGTACTTC
V: TRBV15; J: TRBJ2-3; size: NA; D: TRBD1; CDR3: CATSRWGSPGQGRGADTQYF; DNA: TGTGCCACCAGCAGATGGGGGTCACCGGGACAGGGACGAGGGGCAGATACGCAGTATTTT
V: TRBV18; J: TRBJ1-4; size: NA; D: NA; CDR3: CASSPFAGAGTNEKLFF; DNA: TGTGCCAGCTCACCTTTTGCTGGGGCTGGGACTAATGAAAAACTGTTTTTT
V: TRBV28; J: TRBJ2-7; size: NA; D: TRBD2; CDR3: CASSLAGGSSYEQYF; DNA: TGTGCCAGCAGTTTAGCGGGGGGTAGCTCCTACGAGCAGTACTTC
V: TRBV7-9; J: TRBJ2-7; size: NA; D: TRBD1; CDR3: CASSSPRTGTYEQYF; DNA: TGTGCCAGCAGCTCGCCTCGGACAGGTACCTACGAGCAGTACTTC
V: TRBV12-5; J: TRBJ1-5; size: NA; D: NA; CDR3: CASAAGVNQPQHF; DNA: TGTGCTAGTGCGGCAGGGGTCAATCAGCCCCAGCATTTT
V: TRBV7-2; J: TRBJ2-5; size: NA; D: NA; CDR3: CASSPVGSGETQYF; DNA: TGTGCCAGCAGCCCTGTCGGGAGCGGTGAGACCCAGTACTTC
V: TRBV21-1; J: TRBJ2-1; size: NA; D: NA; CDR3: CASSKGTGGLAGVNYNEQFF; DNA: TGTGCCAGCAGCAAGGGGACAGGAGGACTAGCGGGAGTAAACTACAATGAGCAGTTCTTC
V: TRBV7-3; J: TRBJ2-2; size: NA; D: TRBD2; CDR3: CASSPHGSGSSITGELFF; DNA: TGTGCCAGCAGCCCCCACGGGAGCGGGAGTAGTATCACCGGGGAGCTGTTTTTT
V: TRBV18; J: TRBJ2-7; size: NA; D: NA; CDR3: CASSPPAGSSYEQYF; DNA: TGTGCCAGCTCACCCCCCGCCGGGAGCTCCTACGAGCAGTACTTC
V: TRBV20-1; J: TRBJ2-7; size: few; D: NA; CDR3: CSAPGTYEQYF; DNA: TGCAGTGCTCCAGGCACCTACGAGCAGTACTTC
V: TRBV7-8; J: TRBJ1-1; size: NA; D: NA; CDR3: CASSLRIQEGWANTEAFF; DNA: TGTGCCAGCAGCCTTAGGATACAGGAAGGATGGGCGAACACTGAAGCTTTCTTT
V: TRBV6-5; J: TRBJ2-2; size: NA; D: NA; CDR3: CASGSAGLNTGELFF; DNA: TGTGCCAGCGGATCAGCGGGTTTGAACACCGGGGAGCTGTTTTTT
V: TRBV13; J: TRBJ2-5; size: NA; D: TRBD1; CDR3: CASSWTGEETQYF; DNA: TGTGCCAGCAGCTGGACAGGGGAGGAGACCCAGTACTTC
V: TRBV5-4; J: TRBJ2-3; size: NA; D: TRBD2; CDR3: CASSFKQLAGGRDTQYF; DNA: TGTGCCAGCAGCTTCAAACAACTAGCGGGAGGGCGAGATACGCAGTATTTT
V: TRBV11-3; J: TRBJ2-3; size: NA; D: TRBD2; CDR3: CASSQAQTSGGGDTQYF; DNA: TGTGCCAGCAGCCAGGCCCAGACTAGCGGGGGGGGAGATACGCAGTATTTT
V: TRBV28; J: TRBJ1-2; size: NA; D: NA; CDR3: CASNGSPGSAYGYTF; DNA: TGTGCCAGCAACGGGTCCCCCGGTTCCGCCTATGGCTACACCTTC
V: TRBV6-1; J: TRBJ2-7; size: NA; D: NA; CDR3: CASSEGFQGSYEQYF; DNA: TGTGCCAGCAGTGAAGGCTTCCAGGGCTCCTACGAGCAGTACTTC
V: TRBV15; J: TRBJ1-1; size: NA; D: NA; CDR3: CATSPPPGFTEAFF; DNA: TGTGCCACCAGCCCCCCCCCAGGGTTCACTGAAGCTTTCTTT
V: TRBV28; J: TRBJ2-1; size: NA; D: TRBD2; CDR3: CASRPRTSGSYNEQFF; DNA: TGTGCCAGCAGACCCCGGACTAGCGGTTCCTACAATGAGCAGTTCTTC
V: TRBV6-5; J: TRBJ1-4; size: NA; D: NA; CDR3: CASRQTITGEKLFF; DNA: TGTGCCAGCAGACAAACGATAACAGGAGAAAAACTGTTTTTT
V: TRBV5-1; J: TRBJ2-1; size: NA; D: TRBD2; CDR3: CASSLGRNLAGGYNEQFF; DNA: TGCGCCAGCAGCTTGGGGCGGAACCTAGCGGGAGGGTACAATGAGCAGTTCTTC
V: TRBV27; J: TRBJ2-1; size: NA; D: NA; CDR3: CASSLTGREQFF; DNA: TGTGCCAGCAGTTTAACGGGAAGAGAGCAGTTCTTC
V: TRBV2; J: TRBJ1-6; size: few; D: NA; CDR3: CASSYRVYNSPLHF; DNA: TGTGCCAGCAGTTACAGGGTATACAATTCACCCCTCCACTTT
V: TRBV7-9; J: TRBJ2-1; size: NA; D: TRBD2; CDR3: CASSPRLAGDPGNEQFF; DNA: TGTGCCAGCAGCCCCCGACTAGCGGGAGATCCGGGGAATGAGCAGTTCTTC
V: TRBV11-3; J: TRBJ2-2; size: NA; D: TRBD1; CDR3: CASSLGDRGRTGELFF; DNA: TGTGCCAGCAGCTTGGGGGACAGGGGCAGGACCGGGGAGCTGTTTTTT
V: TRBV5-1; J: TRBJ1-1; size: NA; D: NA; CDR3: CASSNSRGTTEAFF; DNA: TGCGCCAGCTCCAACTCACGGGGGACGACTGAAGCTTTCTTT
V: TRBV6-5; J: TRBJ1-1; size: NA; D: NA; CDR3: CASSYSDSMNTEAFF; DNA: TGTGCCAGCAGTTACTCTGACAGCATGAACACTGAAGCTTTCTTT
V: TRBV27; J: TRBJ2-1; size: NA; D: TRBD2; CDR3: CASRRTSGRANEQFF; DNA: TGTGCCAGCAGAAGAACTAGCGGGAGGGCCAATGAGCAGTTCTTC
V: TRBV27; J: TRBJ2-1; size: once; D: TRBD2; CDR3: CASSDQGLAGLWFF; DNA: TGTGCCAGCAGTGACCAGGGACTAGCGGGATTGTGGTTCTTC